This record looks at one T cell receptor beta chain sequence and its context. The clone's antigen remains unknown. Base quality data are lacking; no much larger clone is found one base away. TCRbeta CDR3 regions were amplified from genomic DNA using the immunoSEQ Assay, a bias-controlled multiplex PCR. In the source study's methods: Nucleated cell counts per sample were estimated from amplification of reference gene primers within the assay. To quantify the absolute abundance of each unique TCRbeta CDR3 rearrangement, sequence reads were collapsed and filtered. For each sample, productive Simpson clonality was calculated as the square root of Simpson's diversity index across productive rearrangements. Here the immuneACCESS table is served through TCRdb, limited to in-frame sequences with V and J called. Missing clones are a known gap in these copies; in checked studies unresolved V genes cover under half, and the rest lacks a known reason. That table is the source of V, J and clone size, and D and trimming were worked out from the DNA. This sample is represented by roughly 250,000 clones; 83% of them were singletons. The ten largest clones represent around 5.9% of the sample.

These data are taken from a study of blood T cell repertoires in COVID-19 (dated by TCRdb to between 2020 and 2021). Background for the entire study: The collaborator samples originated in the United States, Italy and Spain and spanned the acute and convalescent phases of COVID-19. The material from the prospective study consisted of cDNA or gDNA derived from T cells, B-cell-depleted T cells, or PBMCs. Deeply sampled blood TCRbeta repertoires from subjects exposed to, actively infected with, or recovered from COVID-19 were included in the dataset. A freely available public database, intended as a resource for researchers studying the immune response to SARS-CoV-2, is where the repertoires were released. The samples were drawn from two sources: the first 160 participants of the ongoing ImmuneRACE study, and approximately 1,300 subjects contributed by 6 global collaborators. The sample metadata nearly always contained a de-identified subject ID, COVID-19 status, age in years and sex. Where HLA class I and class II types were available, the types were taken from metadata supplied by the sample provider, not from assay-based typing. Study-wide conclusions, independent of this receptor: The quantity of clinical and demographic metadata differed by source and by participant and was supplied without curation.

CDR1 and CDR2, looked up from the germline V gene (reference sequence), are DFQATT and SNEGSKA. V is clipped by 6 bases and J by 5 bases, and the sequence between their germline boundaries is 9 bases long. Inclusive of the bounding cysteine and phenylalanine, the CDR3 is 11 residues long. Only the CDR3 DNA stays, 33 bases, in frame from base 1. Each collaborating institution followed its own protocols to collect whole blood in K2EDTA tubes. Collaborator samples were shipped for TCRbeta analysis as frozen whole blood, isolated PBMCs, or DNA extracted from either sample type. The chain is encoded by TRBV20-1 joined to TRBJ2-3; tentative D gene TRBD1, with 5 bases matching. The sequence came from a human donor in a cohort sampled during active COVID-19. Sequenced input: peripheral blood. CDR3 reads: CSALTVDTQYF. Here is the DNA: TGCAGTGCCCTGACAGTAGATACGCAGTATTTT.